Listed below are T cell receptor beta chains from one sample, sequenced in a study of vaccination and CD4 T cells after COVID-19. TCRdb independently ran MiXCR on the PCR reads; one entry per CDR3 protein. The sample has fewer than 7,500 distinct CDR3 sequences, less than 65% seen once; the top ten hold roughly 23%. Antigen specificity for these receptors is unknown. The sequenced material came from CD4+ T cells from blood, cultured in vitro. The receptors derive from a human donor in good health. The CDR3 runs from the conserved cysteine through the conserved F or W. Fields, in order: CDR3 protein, CDR3 DNA, clone size, J gene, D gene, V gene. A D gene is named only where the DNA matches it firmly. Only some rows state a clone size, as once, few, many or a class for expanded clones.

CDR3aa: CASSRTGGRVGNQPQHF; CDR3nt: TGTGCCAGCAGTCGGACAGGGGGCCGCGTGGGCAATCAGCCCCAGCATTTT; abundance: NA; j_gene: TRBJ1-5; d_gene: TRBD1; v_gene: TRBV28
CDR3aa: CAWTALDTQYF; CDR3nt: TGTGCCTGGACGGCTTTAGATACGCAGTATTTT; abundance: NA; j_gene: TRBJ2-3; d_gene: NA; v_gene: TRBV30
CDR3aa: CARGRCAQPQHF; CDR3nt: TGTGCCAGGGGACGGTGCGCTCAGCCCCAGCATTTT; abundance: NA; j_gene: TRBJ1-5; d_gene: NA; v_gene: TRBV5-4
CDR3aa: CASRGQGDTGELFF; CDR3nt: TGTGCCAGCAGGGGACAGGGGGACACCGGGGAGCTGTTTTTT; abundance: NA; j_gene: TRBJ2-2; d_gene: TRBD1; v_gene: TRBV6-4
CDR3aa: CASSLGGEQETQYF; CDR3nt: TGTGCCAGCAGTTTGGGGGGGGAGCAAGAGACCCAGTACTTC; abundance: NA; j_gene: TRBJ2-5; d_gene: TRBD2; v_gene: TRBV27
CDR3aa: CASSHGAGGGNEQFF; CDR3nt: TGTGCCAGCAGTCACGGGGCGGGGGGGGGCAATGAGCAGTTCTTC; abundance: NA; j_gene: TRBJ2-1; d_gene: TRBD2; v_gene: TRBV6-1
CDR3aa: CASSPLTSGGVGDTQYF; CDR3nt: TGTGCCAGCAGTCCCCTGACTAGCGGGGGGGTTGGAGATACGCAGTATTTT; abundance: NA; j_gene: TRBJ2-3; d_gene: TRBD2; v_gene: TRBV28
CDR3aa: CASSLTRLPIMNTEAFF; CDR3nt: TGTGCCAGTAGTTTGACCCGATTACCCATCATGAACACTGAAGCTTTCTTT; abundance: NA; j_gene: TRBJ1-1; d_gene: NA; v_gene: TRBV19
CDR3aa: CASSPGGYEQYF; CDR3nt: TGTGCCAGCAGCCCCGGGGGTTACGAGCAGTACTTC; abundance: NA; j_gene: TRBJ2-7; d_gene: NA; v_gene: TRBV12-3/TRBV12-4
CDR3aa: CAISWGREETQYF; CDR3nt: TGTGCCATCAGTTGGGGTCGGGAAGAGACCCAGTACTTC; abundance: NA; j_gene: TRBJ2-5; d_gene: NA; v_gene: TRBV10-3
CDR3aa: CASSDSSGMGYTF; CDR3nt: TGTGCCAGCAGTGACTCCTCGGGGATGGGCTACACCTTC; abundance: few; j_gene: TRBJ1-2; d_gene: NA; v_gene: TRBV6-4
CDR3aa: CASSDRVEGYGYTF; CDR3nt: TGTGCCAGCAGTGACAGGGTAGAAGGCTATGGCTACACCTTC; abundance: NA; j_gene: TRBJ1-2; d_gene: NA; v_gene: TRBV2
CDR3aa: CASSLARLAVETQYF; CDR3nt: TGTGCCAGCAGCTTAGCTCGGCTAGCGGTGGAGACCCAGTACTTC; abundance: NA; j_gene: TRBJ2-5; d_gene: TRBD2; v_gene: TRBV7-2
CDR3aa: CSAISGGAVAYEQYF; CDR3nt: TGCAGTGCTATTAGCGGGGGGGCCGTGGCCTACGAGCAGTACTTC; abundance: NA; j_gene: TRBJ2-7; d_gene: TRBD2; v_gene: TRBV20-1
CDR3aa: CASSSKGTGLSNEKLFF; CDR3nt: TGTGCCAGCAGCTCCAAGGGGACGGGACTGAGTAATGAAAAACTGTTTTTT; abundance: NA; j_gene: TRBJ1-4; d_gene: NA; v_gene: TRBV7-9
CDR3aa: CASSSGTLNTGELFF; CDR3nt: TGCGCCAGCAGCTCCGGGACACTTAACACCGGGGAGCTGTTTTTT; abundance: NA; j_gene: TRBJ2-2; d_gene: NA; v_gene: TRBV5-1
CDR3aa: CASSLWDGETQYF; CDR3nt: TGTGCCAGCAGTTTATGGGATGGGGAGACCCAGTACTTC; abundance: NA; j_gene: TRBJ2-5; d_gene: NA; v_gene: TRBV12-3/TRBV12-4
CDR3aa: CASSLWSSGRNEQYF; CDR3nt: TGTGCCAGCAGTTTATGGTCTAGCGGGAGGAACGAGCAGTACTTC; abundance: NA; j_gene: TRBJ2-7; d_gene: TRBD2; v_gene: TRBV28
CDR3aa: CASSVTSTSTDTQYF; CDR3nt: TGCGCCAGCAGCGTCACCTCGACTTCCACAGATACGCAGTATTTT; abundance: few; j_gene: TRBJ2-3; d_gene: NA; v_gene: TRBV10-1
CDR3aa: CSARDSGQPEAFF; CDR3nt: TGCAGTGCTAGAGACTCCGGACAGCCTGAAGCTTTCTTT; abundance: few; j_gene: TRBJ1-1; d_gene: NA; v_gene: TRBV20-1
CDR3aa: CASSRYRGYGYTF; CDR3nt: TGTGCCAGCAGCCGATACAGGGGTTATGGCTACACCTTC; abundance: NA; j_gene: TRBJ1-2; d_gene: TRBD1; v_gene: TRBV6-2/TRBV6-3
CDR3aa: CASSSYRGGNSPLHF; CDR3nt: TGTGCCAGCAGCTCCTACAGGGGCGGTAATTCACCCCTCCACTTT; abundance: few; j_gene: TRBJ1-6; d_gene: TRBD1; v_gene: TRBV7-2
CDR3aa: CASSYRQVTLVEQYF; CDR3nt: TGTGCCAGCAGTTATAGACAGGTAACGTTGGTCGAGCAGTACTTC; abundance: NA; j_gene: TRBJ2-7; d_gene: NA; v_gene: TRBV6-5
CDR3aa: CATQDGPNQPQHF; CDR3nt: TGTGCCACCCAGGATGGACCCAATCAGCCCCAGCATTTT; abundance: NA; j_gene: TRBJ1-5; d_gene: NA; v_gene: TRBV19
CDR3aa: CASQQGRETQYF; CDR3nt: TGTGCCAGCCAACAGGGCCGGGAGACCCAGTACTTC; abundance: NA; j_gene: TRBJ2-5; d_gene: NA; v_gene: TRBV2
CDR3aa: CASSLAAGGGGTEAFF; CDR3nt: TGCGCCAGCAGCTTAGCGGCAGGGGGCGGTGGCACTGAAGCTTTCTTT; abundance: NA; j_gene: TRBJ1-1; d_gene: TRBD1; v_gene: TRBV5-1
CDR3aa: CASSPLAGGGSYEQYF; CDR3nt: TGTGCCAGCAGTCCTCTAGCGGGGGGAGGCTCCTACGAGCAGTACTTC; abundance: NA; j_gene: TRBJ2-7; d_gene: TRBD2; v_gene: TRBV7-6
CDR3aa: CASGRQGRVETQYF; CDR3nt: TGTGCCAGCGGACGACAGGGGCGGGTAGAGACCCAGTACTTC; abundance: NA; j_gene: TRBJ2-5; d_gene: TRBD1; v_gene: TRBV27
CDR3aa: CSARGMTSVADEQFF; CDR3nt: TGCAGTGCTAGGGGAATGACTAGCGTAGCTGATGAGCAGTTCTTC; abundance: NA; j_gene: TRBJ2-1; d_gene: TRBD2; v_gene: TRBV20-1
CDR3aa: CASSEYNADTQYF; CDR3nt: TGTGCCAGCAGTGAATATAACGCAGATACGCAGTATTTT; abundance: NA; j_gene: TRBJ2-3; d_gene: NA; v_gene: TRBV25-1
CDR3aa: CASRDPGGFGQPQHF; CDR3nt: TGTGCCAGCAGGGACCCTGGGGGGTTCGGCCAGCCCCAGCATTTT; abundance: NA; j_gene: TRBJ1-5; d_gene: NA; v_gene: TRBV6-2/TRBV6-3